Listed below are T cell receptor beta chains from one sample, sequenced in a study of blood T cell repertoires in COVID-19. Repertoires were generated with immunoSEQ multiplex PCR, while TCRdb's copy carries only in-frame clones and drops some. The repertoire consists of 250,000 to 300,000 clones, with roughly nine tenths occurring once and the leading ten covering 2.2%. Material: peripheral blood. These receptors were taken from a woman in her forties or fifties who had recovered from COVID-19. CDR3s include the opening cysteine and the closing phenylalanine or tryptophan. The order of the fields is D gene, J gene, clone size, V gene, CDR3 DNA, CDR3 protein. A D gene is named only where the DNA matches it firmly. Size tells how often a clone was seen (once, few, many) or the class of an expanded clone, and some rows leave it out.

NA | TRBJ1-2 | few | TRBV4-2 | TGTGCCAGCAGCCAAGGGAGAAGGCTCCACTATGGCTACACCTTC | CASSQGRRLHYGYTF
NA | TRBJ2-6 | NA | TRBV15 | TGTGCCACCAGCAGAGGTGGAGAAACTGGGGCCAACGTCCTGACTTTC | CATSRGGETGANVLTF
NA | TRBJ2-7 | NA | TRBV6-6 | TGTGCCAGCAGTTACTTTGTGACAGGGAGGTACGAGCAGTACTTC | CASSYFVTGRYEQYF
NA | TRBJ1-2 | once | TRBV7-6 | TGTGCCAGCAGCTTAAGACCAGACAGGAACTATGGCTACACCTTC | CASSLRPDRNYGYTF
NA | TRBJ2-5 | NA | TRBV5-1 | TGCGCCAGCAGCTTTGGCAGGGTGGGAGAGACCCAGTACTTC | CASSFGRVGETQYF
NA | TRBJ2-7 | NA | TRBV4-1 | TGCGCCAGCAGCCGTGTACAGAATTTATACTCCTACGAGCAGTACTTC | CASSRVQNLYSYEQYF
NA | TRBJ1-1 | NA | TRBV30 | TGTGCCTGCATCCAGGGATCTGAAGCTTTCTTT | CACIQGSEAFF
TRBD1 | TRBJ2-1 | NA | TRBV19 | TGTGCCAGTAGTCCGATGACAGGGAGCTCCTACAATGAGCAGTTCTTC | CASSPMTGSSYNEQFF
TRBD1 | TRBJ2-7 | NA | TRBV19 | TGTGCCAGTAGTATGGACCGAGACAGGGGGCCGTACGAGCAGTACTTC | CASSMDRDRGPYEQYF
NA | TRBJ1-2 | NA | TRBV28 | TGTGCCAGCAACATCCTCCGAGGACAGTCCTATGGCTACACCTTC | CASNILRGQSYGYTF
TRBD1 | TRBJ2-7 | NA | TRBV6-5 | TGTGCCAGCAGTTTACAGGGGCCACCCGGCGAGCAGTACTTC | CASSLQGPPGEQYF
TRBD1 | TRBJ2-5 | NA | TRBV5-1 | TGCGCCAGCAGCTCTGGAGGGACAGGGGTAGGGGAGACCCAGTACTTC | CASSSGGTGVGETQYF
TRBD2 | TRBJ2-2 | NA | TRBV5-8 | TGTGCCAGCAACAAGGGACTAGCGGGGGCACACACCGGGGAGCTGTTTTTT | CASNKGLAGAHTGELFF
NA | TRBJ2-3 | NA | TRBV18 | TGTGCCAGCTCACCAGGGCAGGGTGGCGTGGATACGCAGTATTTT | CASSPGQGGVDTQYF
NA | TRBJ2-1 | NA | TRBV21-1 | TGTGCCATACCGGGACAGGGAAAAAGGTCCACCTACAATGAGCAGTTCTTC | CAIPGQGKRSTYNEQFF
NA | TRBJ2-3 | NA | TRBV2 | TGTGCCAGCAGGAGGGCCGTGCGGCGGTCAAACACAGATACGCAGTATTTT | CASRRAVRRSNTDTQYF
TRBD1 | TRBJ1-3 | NA | TRBV5-6 | TGTGCCAGCAGCTTACGCATAAGGGGACAGGGGGCCAGAAACACCATATATTTT | CASSLRIRGQGARNTIYF
TRBD1 | TRBJ2-3 | NA | TRBV28 | TGTGCCAGCAGTTCCTGGACAGGGGGCACAGATACGCAGTATTTT | CASSSWTGGTDTQYF
TRBD1 | TRBJ2-4 | NA | TRBV5-8 | TGTGCCAGCAGCTCCCGGGACAGGGATATAGGGAACATTCAGTACTTC | CASSSRDRDIGNIQYF
NA | TRBJ2-2 | NA | TRBV21-1 | TGTGCCAGCAGCCCTCGGGACAGGGGCCCCAACACCGGGGAGCTGTTTTTT | CASSPRDRGPNTGELFF
NA | TRBJ1-1 | NA | TRBV10-3 | TGTGCCATCAGTGGGGGCAGGAACACTGAAGCTTTCTTT | CAISGGRNTEAFF
NA | TRBJ2-3 | NA | TRBV12-3/TRBV12-4 | TGTGCCAGCAGTTTAACTGTAAATACGCAGTATTTT | CASSLTVNTQYF
NA | TRBJ1-1 | NA | TRBV5-4 | TGTGCCAGCAGCTTGGCGGGGAACACTGAAGCTTTCTTT | CASSLAGNTEAFF
NA | TRBJ1-2 | NA | TRBV14 | TGTGCCAGCAGCCAAGTCGGGAACTATGGCTACACCTTC | CASSQVGNYGYTF
NA | TRBJ1-3 | NA | TRBV24-1 | TGTGCCACCAGTGACCCTGTCCGGGCTGGAAACACCATATATTTT | CATSDPVRAGNTIYF
NA | TRBJ1-2 | once | TRBV30 | TGTGCCTGGAGTACGGGACACCCAGGCGACTATGGCTACACCTTC | CAWSTGHPGDYGYTF
TRBD2 | TRBJ2-7 | NA | TRBV7-2 | TGTGCCAGCAGCCTACTAGCGGGAGCATCCGAGCAGTACTTC | CASSLLAGASEQYF
NA | TRBJ1-5 | NA | TRBV18 | TGTGCCAGCTCACCTCAGGGGAATCAGCCCCAGCATTTT | CASSPQGNQPQHF
NA | TRBJ1-2 | NA | TRBV5-4 | TGTGCCAGCAGCTTAATGGCTAGTAGCTATGGCTACACCTTC | CASSLMASSYGYTF
TRBD1 | TRBJ1-2 | NA | TRBV20-1 | TGCAGTGCTAGTTATGGACAGGGTTTTAACTATGGCTACACCTTC | CSASYGQGFNYGYTF
NA | TRBJ1-5 | NA | TRBV10-1 | TGCGCCACCCCTCCCGATGACAGGAAGGGTAGACAGCCCCAGCATTTT | CATPPDDRKGRQPQHF
TRBD1 | TRBJ1-2 | NA | TRBV3-1/TRBV3-2 | TGTGCCAGCCCGGGACAGCCACCGTTCGGCTACACCTTC | CASPGQPPFGYTF
TRBD1 | TRBJ1-5 | once | TRBV19 | TGTGCCAGTAAATTAGGGGGCCATCAGCCCCAGCATTTT | CASKLGGHQPQHF
NA | TRBJ1-1 | NA | TRBV4-2 | TGTGCCAGCAGCCATGCGGGGGGGCGGGACACTGAAGCTTTCTTT | CASSHAGGRDTEAFF
NA | TRBJ2-5 | once | TRBV6-5 | TGTGCCAGCAGGCCCCGGGGTTCGGGGAAAGAGACCCAGTACTTC | CASRPRGSGKETQYF
TRBD2 | TRBJ2-1 | NA | TRBV7-3 | TGTGCCAGCGGTTACGATATAGCGGGATCCTCCTACAATGAGCAGTTCTTC | CASGYDIAGSSYNEQFF
NA | TRBJ1-4 | few | TRBV30 | TGTGCCTGGAGATCGGGCAGGCCCTCTCGTAGGGGTGAAAAACTGTTTTTT | CAWRSGRPSRRGEKLFF
NA | TRBJ1-2 | NA | TRBV15 | TGTGCCACCAGCAGAGATTTCGCAGACTATGGCTACACCTTC | CATSRDFADYGYTF
TRBD2 | TRBJ2-3 | NA | TRBV9 | TGTGCCAGCAGCCTTACTAGCGGGGCTGCAGATACGCAGTATTTT | CASSLTSGAADTQYF
TRBD1 | TRBJ2-6 | NA | TRBV19 | TGTGCCAGTAGTATACAGGGGGCTTGGGGGGCCAACGTCCTGACTTTC | CASSIQGAWGANVLTF
TRBD2 | TRBJ2-1 | NA | TRBV29-1 | TGCAGCGCCATAACTAGCGGGAAGGCCAATGAGCAGTTCTTC | CSAITSGKANEQFF
NA | TRBJ2-2 | NA | TRBV11-2 | TGTGCCAGCAGCTTAGGCAGGGGCACCGGGGAGCTGTTTTTT | CASSLGRGTGELFF
NA | TRBJ2-5 | NA | TRBV7-2 | TGTGCCAGCAGCTTATCGCCGGGTGAGGGAGAGACCCAGTACTTC | CASSLSPGEGETQYF
NA | TRBJ1-2 | NA | TRBV3-1/TRBV3-2 | TGTGCCAGCAGCCAAGGGCAGATGGATGGCTACACCTTC | CASSQGQMDGYTF
NA | TRBJ1-4 | NA | TRBV11-2 | TGTGCCAGCAGCTTTACCAGGGGATTCGGTGAAAAACTGTTTTTT | CASSFTRGFGEKLFF
TRBD1 | TRBJ2-2 | NA | TRBV7-6 | TGTGCCAGCAGCCCCGGGACAGGGGGTCCATGGAACACCGGGGAGCTGTTTTTT | CASSPGTGGPWNTGELFF
NA | TRBJ1-4 | once | TRBV7-8 | TGTGCCAGCAGCTTACGCTCAGGGCCAGTTCAAAAACTGTTTTTT | CASSLRSGPVQKLFF
NA | TRBJ1-1 | NA | TRBV11-2 | TGTGCCAGCAGCTTTCTGGGGGGAACGTACACTGAAGCTTTCTTT | CASSFLGGTYTEAFF
NA | TRBJ1-2 | few | TRBV9 | TGTGCCAGCAGCGTAGGACCAGGGGAGTATGGCTACACCTTC | CASSVGPGEYGYTF
NA | TRBJ1-1 | NA | TRBV28 | TGTGCCAGCAGTTCCCTGGGGTCGAGGGACACTGAAGCTTTCTTT | CASSSLGSRDTEAFF
NA | TRBJ2-7 | NA | TRBV7-2 | TGTGCCAGCAGCTTTGCCAGCGGACAGACCTACGAGCAGTACTTC | CASSFASGQTYEQYF
NA | TRBJ2-1 | once | TRBV6-5 | TGTGCCAGCAGTTACCTTTCAAACTATGAGCAGTTCTTC | CASSYLSNYEQFF
NA | TRBJ1-6 | NA | TRBV7-9 | TGTGCCAGCGGAGGGACTGGAAATTCACCCCTCCACTTT | CASGGTGNSPLHF
TRBD2 | TRBJ2-7 | NA | TRBV29-1 | TGCAGCGGGGCTGGGACAGGACTAGCGGGAGATCTTAACGAGCAGTACTTC | CSGAGTGLAGDLNEQYF
TRBD2 | TRBJ2-1 | NA | TRBV5-1 | TGCGCCAGCAGCTTAACTAGCGGTTACAATGAGCAGTTCTTC | CASSLTSGYNEQFF